These 9 T cell receptor beta chains were sequenced from one sample in a study of blood T cell repertoires in COVID-19. The method was immunoSEQ multiplex PCR; TCRdb's version includes in-frame clones alone and lacks a portion of them. The sample records about 220,000 clones, 84% being singletons. Sequencing was carried out using peripheral blood. The receptors stem from a woman between 25 and 40 years old who had recovered from COVID-19.

The chain uses TRBV6-5 and TRBJ2-2, with a weak D call TRBD1 (5 bases). The CDR3 runs 14 residues. The germline V and J ends were trimmed by 6 bases and 6 bases, with 14 bases remaining between them. Per germline, CDR1 MNHEY and CDR2 SVGAGI. In DNA form, the CDR3 reads TGTGCCAGCAGAGGATTAGGGGCGTCCGGGGAGCTGTTTTTT. Its protein product is CASRGLGASGELFF.

This sequence joins TRBV5-4 and TRBJ2-5; no clear D. CDR1 and CDR2 (germline): SGHNT, YYREEE (reference sequence). This CDR3 is 13 amino acids long. Trimming pared 0 bases from V and 5 bases from J, leaving 8 bases between. For the CDR3, the DNA is TGTGCCAGCAGCTTGGACTACGGGGAGACCCAGTACTTC. Translated, it gives CASSLDYGETQYF.

The chain recombines TRBV29-1 with TRBJ2-7; D not resolved. V was shortened by 6 bases and J by 1 base, with 13 bases between the two germline ends. Germline values: CDR1 SQVTM, CDR2 ANQGSEA. The CDR3 sequence is 13 residues long. The CDR3 protein is CSVAARSSYEQYF. In DNA form, the CDR3 reads TGCAGCGTCGCCGCCAGATCTTCCTACGAGCAGTACTTC.

The chain employs TRBV9 and TRBJ2-3; 10 bases fit TRBD2. The CDR3 runs 16 residues. Germline V CDR1 and CDR2: SGDLS, YYNGEE. With V trimmed by 4 bases and J by 6 bases, 11 bases remained unmatched. The CDR3 here is CASSMASGRGDDTQYF. In DNA, the CDR3 is TGTGCCAGCAGCATGGCAAGCGGGAGGGGGGATGATACGCAGTATTTT.

V and J are TRBV7-9 and TRBJ1-5, with TRBD1 identical over 7 bases. There are 15 residues in the CDR3. Trimming took 5 bases from V and 7 from J; bases not matched to a gene: 11. From germline, CDR1 is SEHNR and CDR2 FQNEAQ (reference sequence). This CDR3 reads CASSPTGTEHQPQHF. The CDR3 DNA reads as TGTGCCAGCAGCCCCACCGGGACAGAACACCAGCCCCAGCATTTT.

This chain links TRBV9 with TRBJ2-4; possible D gene TRBD1, 5 bases. The CDR3 runs 14 residues. Trimming removed 0 bases at V and 13 bases at J, with 17 bases between. Germline loops: CDR1 SGDLS, CDR2 YYNGEE. The CDR3 bases are TGTGCCAGCAGCGTAGGGACAACGGTTGACGGCCAGTACTTC. Translation: CASSVGTTVDGQYF. Variable domain in full (rest from reference TRBV9 and TRBJ2-4): DSGVTQTPKHLITATGQRVTLRCSPRSGDLSVYWYQQSLDQGLQFLIQYYNGEERAKGNILERFSAQQFPDLHSELNLSSLELGDSALYFCASSVGTTVDGQYFGAGTRLSVL.

The gene calls are TRBV24-1 and TRBJ2-1; 9 positions agree with TRBD2. Trimming cost V 5 bases and J 0 bases; bases outside gene matches: 4. Germline V gene data show CDR1 as KGHDR and CDR2 as SFDVKD. The CDR3 totals 16 residues. This CDR3 is CATSGHSGSSYNEQFF. The DNA for the CDR3 is TGTGCCACCAGTGGACATAGCGGGAGCTCCTACAATGAGCAGTTCTTC.

The V gene is TRBV19, the J gene TRBJ2-5; 8 positions agree with TRBD2. The CDR3 is 16 amino acids. Germline CDR1 LNHDA, CDR2 SQIVND (reference sequence). V lost 1 base, J lost 0 bases, and 4 bases stayed unmatched. The CDR3 DNA reads TGTGCCAGTAGTATAGTGGGCGGGAGGTACCAAGAGACCCAGTACTTC. It specifies CASSIVGGRYQETQYF.

This clone was observed a single time. The genes are TRBV9 and TRBJ1-2, with D perhaps matching TRBD1 (5 bases). CDR1 SGDLS and CDR2 YYNGEE come from the germline V gene. CDR3 length: 12 residues. V was pared by 3 bases and J by 8 bases, with 11 bases between. This CDR3 reads CASSAYRSGYTF. The CDR3 nucleotides read TGTGCCAGCAGCGCCTACAGGAGCGGCTACACCTTC.